The entry that follows covers one TCR beta chain sequence. No antigen is known for it. The table came from immunoSEQ multiplex PCR; TCRdb's copy has only in-frame clones and leaves some out. This table has nearly 1 million clones, around 80% appearing once. The CDR3 extends over 14 amino acids. V was pared by 7 bases and J by 5 bases, with 9 bases of the junction left unmatched. This record comes from a study of shared clonotypes between healthy human individuals. Study-wide results and limits: Sampling included only blood; tissue repertoires likely differ. Researchers found naive subsets generally carried larger estimated richness than memory subsets. Among donors, sharing of clonotypes was expected to be affected by sequencing depth.

This chain links TRBV23-1 with TRBJ1-1; TRBD1 matches at 8 bases. TRBV23-1 is marked as an open reading frame, function uncertain. This TCR derives from a man aged 18-30 years in good health. The specimen sequenced was memory CD4+ T cells sorted from blood. The subset: CD45RA-negative fraction. In nucleotides, the CDR3 is TGCGCCAGCACCCTTCATTACAGGGGGACTGAAGCTTTCTTT. This translates into CASTLHYRGTEAFF.